The source of this T cell receptor beta chain is a study of STAT3 mutations in large granular lymphocyte leukemia. Study background: Roughly half the longitudinally sequenced T-LGLL patients had canonical STAT3 mutations. More than half of T-LGLL patients received immunosuppressive therapy. Study outcomes and limitations: Treatment regimens differed across patients between samplings. Persisting codominant clonotypes may have hidden a small pathogenic clone. At least one immunodominant TCR beta clonotype appeared in every T-cell large granular lymphocyte leukemia patient.

The table came from immunoSEQ multiplex PCR; TCRdb's copy has only in-frame clones and leaves some out. The sample has about 4,300 clones, under 55% seen once. Germline lookup yields CDR1 GTSNPN and CDR2 SVGIG (reference sequence). The CDR3 is 14 amino acids. V trimming: 2 bases; J trimming: 8 bases; junction bases outside the gene matches: 7. This clone was recorded once. Its antigen is still unknown. This sequence joins TRBV30 and TRBJ2-4; 9 bases map to TRBD1. Material for sequencing was peripheral blood mononuclear cells. This receptor was obtained from a man in his 60s with T-cell large granular lymphocyte leukemia. Some clones in this sample may be carry-over from other donors' samples. CDR3 region: CAWSITGGMDIQYF. The CDR3 nucleotides are TGTGCCTGGAGTATTACAGGGGGCATGGACATTCAGTACTTC.